This is a list of T cell receptor beta chains from one sample in a study of human T cells and chemical hapten exposure. One entry per CDR3 protein results from TCRdb running MiXCR on the 5' RACE reads. The sample gives 110,000 or so distinct CDR3 sequences, more than 15% of which show up once; approximately 3% is in the top ten. These receptors all come from a human donor in good health. Each CDR3 is given with its conserved first and last residue. The D gene is left open where the match is weak. Only part of the rows carry a size: once, few, many, or a class if the clone is expanded.

d_call: NA; j_call: TRBJ1-1; v_call: TRBV20-1; clone_size: few; cdr3_nt: TGCAGTGCTAGATTAGGGACTTACACTGAAGCTTTCTTT; cdr3_aa: CSARLGTYTEAFF
d_call: NA; j_call: TRBJ2-1; v_call: TRBV20-1; clone_size: few; cdr3_nt: TGCAGTGCTCCCGTACCCCCGAACGCACGGATTGGGCAGTTCTTC; cdr3_aa: CSAPVPPNARIGQFF
d_call: TRBD1; j_call: TRBJ1-1; v_call: TRBV20-1; clone_size: NA; cdr3_nt: TGCAGTGTTGGGGGACAGAGGGATTTCCGCACTGAAGCTTTCTTT; cdr3_aa: CSVGGQRDFRTEAFF
d_call: NA; j_call: TRBJ1-5; v_call: TRBV2; clone_size: NA; cdr3_nt: TGTGCCAGCAGTGAAGATAGTCAGCCCCAGCATTTT; cdr3_aa: CASSEDSQPQHF
d_call: TRBD2; j_call: TRBJ2-1; v_call: TRBV20-1; clone_size: few; cdr3_nt: TGCAGTGCGTTACTAGCGGGATCCTACAATGAGCAGTTCTTC; cdr3_aa: CSALLAGSYNEQFF
d_call: NA; j_call: TRBJ2-1; v_call: TRBV2; clone_size: NA; cdr3_nt: TGTGCCAGCAGTGAAGTTGTAAATGAGCAGTTCTTC; cdr3_aa: CASSEVVNEQFF
d_call: TRBD2; j_call: TRBJ2-1; v_call: TRBV9; clone_size: few; cdr3_nt: TGTGCCAGCAGCGTAGGTAGCGGGCTAGAGCAGTTCTTC; cdr3_aa: CASSVGSGLEQFF
d_call: NA; j_call: TRBJ2-3; v_call: TRBV28; clone_size: few; cdr3_nt: TGTGCCAGCAGTTTAACGGGAGTGGCTGCAGATACGCAGTATTTT; cdr3_aa: CASSLTGVAADTQYF
d_call: TRBD2; j_call: TRBJ2-1; v_call: TRBV5-1; clone_size: few; cdr3_nt: TGCGCCAGCAGCCCGGACATACTGGGACTAGCGGCCCACAATGAGCAGTTCTTC; cdr3_aa: CASSPDILGLAAHNEQFF
d_call: TRBD1; j_call: TRBJ2-4; v_call: TRBV20-1; clone_size: NA; cdr3_nt: TGCAGTGCTACGCTAGGGACAGGGGGGGCAGGCTTAAACATTCAGTACTTC; cdr3_aa: CSATLGTGGAGLNIQYF
d_call: NA; j_call: TRBJ1-1; v_call: TRBV29-1; clone_size: NA; cdr3_nt: TGCAGCGCTAAAGTCACTGAAGCTTTCTTT; cdr3_aa: CSAKVTEAFF
d_call: NA; j_call: TRBJ1-2; v_call: TRBV28; clone_size: many; cdr3_nt: TGTGCCGCCCTCGAGGGGGGGCTGGACTATGGCTACACCTTC; cdr3_aa: CAALEGGLDYGYTF
d_call: TRBD1; j_call: TRBJ1-5; v_call: TRBV29-1; clone_size: NA; cdr3_nt: TGCAGCGTCGGTACAGGGGGCGAAGGCAATCAGCCCCAGCATTTT; cdr3_aa: CSVGTGGEGNQPQHF
d_call: NA; j_call: TRBJ1-2; v_call: TRBV9; clone_size: few; cdr3_nt: TGTGCCAGCAGCGTAGATGGAAGCGTTTCCAACTATGGCTACACCTTC; cdr3_aa: CASSVDGSVSNYGYTF
d_call: TRBD2; j_call: TRBJ2-7; v_call: TRBV28; clone_size: few; cdr3_nt: TGTGCCAGCAGACTAGCGGGAGGGCCGGTTGAGCAGTACTTC; cdr3_aa: CASRLAGGPVEQYF
d_call: NA; j_call: TRBJ2-1; v_call: TRBV7-2; clone_size: few; cdr3_nt: TGTGCCAGCAGACTCAATTCCGGGACTGGTTACAATGAGCAGTTCTTC; cdr3_aa: CASRLNSGTGYNEQFF
d_call: NA; j_call: TRBJ2-2; v_call: TRBV7-3; clone_size: NA; cdr3_nt: TGTGCCAGCAGCTTAACGGCCTATTCGACGGGCACCGGGGAGCTGTTTTTT; cdr3_aa: CASSLTAYSTGTGELFF
d_call: NA; j_call: TRBJ1-2; v_call: TRBV11-2; clone_size: few; cdr3_nt: TGTGCCAGCAGCCCCCGTCTCAACTATGGCTACACCTTC; cdr3_aa: CASSPRLNYGYTF
d_call: NA; j_call: TRBJ2-1; v_call: TRBV6-2/TRBV6-3; clone_size: NA; cdr3_nt: TGTGCCAGCAGGATGTACTACAATAAGCAGTTCTTC; cdr3_aa: CASRMYYNKQFF
d_call: NA; j_call: TRBJ2-5; v_call: TRBV6-5; clone_size: many; cdr3_nt: TGTGCCAGCAGTCCTGAATATCGGACAGTCCAAGAGACCCAGTACTTC; cdr3_aa: CASSPEYRTVQETQYF
d_call: NA; j_call: TRBJ2-6; v_call: TRBV3-1; clone_size: NA; cdr3_nt: TGTGCCAGCAGCCAAGATGAGCGGAAGAGAGTCTCTGGGGCCAACGTCCTGACTTTC; cdr3_aa: CASSQDERKRVSGANVLTF
d_call: NA; j_call: TRBJ2-3; v_call: TRBV7-8; clone_size: many; cdr3_nt: TGTGCCAGCAGCCTGGATACGCAGTATTTT; cdr3_aa: CASSLDTQYF
d_call: NA; j_call: TRBJ1-3; v_call: TRBV5-6; clone_size: NA; cdr3_nt: TGTGCCAGCAGCATGCCGACGGTTAGCTCTGGAAACACCATATATTTT; cdr3_aa: CASSMPTVSSGNTIYF
d_call: NA; j_call: TRBJ2-3; v_call: TRBV28; clone_size: NA; cdr3_nt: TGTGCCAGCAGTTTGGCGGGGGCTGGCACAGATACGCAGTATTTT; cdr3_aa: CASSLAGAGTDTQYF
d_call: NA; j_call: TRBJ2-5; v_call: TRBV28; clone_size: NA; cdr3_nt: TGTGCCAGCACCATGGGAGCGCAAGAGACCCAGTACTTC; cdr3_aa: CASTMGAQETQYF
d_call: NA; j_call: TRBJ1-1; v_call: TRBV10-1; clone_size: NA; cdr3_nt: TGCGCCAGCAGTGAAATTGCGGGGGAAAGCGCTGAAGCTTTCTTT; cdr3_aa: CASSEIAGESAEAFF
d_call: TRBD1; j_call: TRBJ2-7; v_call: TRBV6-5; clone_size: few; cdr3_nt: TGTGCCAGCAGTCGTACAGGGGGCGGCAAGCAGTACTTC; cdr3_aa: CASSRTGGGKQYF
d_call: NA; j_call: TRBJ2-4; v_call: TRBV11-2; clone_size: NA; cdr3_nt: TGTGCCAGCAGCGGATTAGCGGACTTAGCCAAAAACATTCAGTACTTC; cdr3_aa: CASSGLADLAKNIQYF
d_call: TRBD2; j_call: TRBJ2-5; v_call: TRBV12-3/TRBV12-4; clone_size: few; cdr3_nt: TGTGCCAGCAGTTTAGGCGGGAGGGCCGGAGAGACCCAGTACTTC; cdr3_aa: CASSLGGRAGETQYF
d_call: TRBD2; j_call: TRBJ2-3; v_call: TRBV2; clone_size: few; cdr3_nt: TGTGCCAGCAGTGTAACTAGCGGGAGGGCCGGGACAGATACGCAGTATTTT; cdr3_aa: CASSVTSGRAGTDTQYF
d_call: NA; j_call: TRBJ2-7; v_call: TRBV30; clone_size: NA; cdr3_nt: TGTGCCTGGAGAGGGGACTCGCCTTCCTACGAGCAGTACTTC; cdr3_aa: CAWRGDSPSYEQYF